This T cell receptor (beta chain) emerged from a study of cytomegalovirus exposure and HLA in healthy donors. In the PCR, 60 Vbeta and 13 Jbeta primers were used. The table came from immunoSEQ multiplex PCR; TCRdb's copy has only in-frame clones and leaves some out. Of more than 150,000 clones listed, 80% are singletons. On this clone: Its specificity is unknown.

Study conclusions and caveats: Sequencing artifact likely explains a cluster of highly shared sequence variants. There were some V segments, including TRBV6-2 and TRBV6-3, excluded as indistinguishable. Later analysis identified 15,000 to 20,000 TCR beta sequences associated with HLA alleles, using a false discovery rate threshold of 0.05.

V was cut by 0 bases and J by 2 bases, with 8 bases left in between. Germline assignment: CDR1 MNHEY and CDR2 SVGAGI. This CDR3 region has 14 residues. Sequencing was performed on PBMCs. This receptor was identified in a woman aged 45-59 years in good health and CMV-seropositive. V and J are TRBV6-5 and TRBJ2-7; tentatively, D is TRBD2 (6 bases). The CDR3 protein is CASSYSAGPYEQYF. The CDR3 bases are TGTGCCAGCAGTTACTCGGCGGGGCCCTACGAGCAGTACTTC.